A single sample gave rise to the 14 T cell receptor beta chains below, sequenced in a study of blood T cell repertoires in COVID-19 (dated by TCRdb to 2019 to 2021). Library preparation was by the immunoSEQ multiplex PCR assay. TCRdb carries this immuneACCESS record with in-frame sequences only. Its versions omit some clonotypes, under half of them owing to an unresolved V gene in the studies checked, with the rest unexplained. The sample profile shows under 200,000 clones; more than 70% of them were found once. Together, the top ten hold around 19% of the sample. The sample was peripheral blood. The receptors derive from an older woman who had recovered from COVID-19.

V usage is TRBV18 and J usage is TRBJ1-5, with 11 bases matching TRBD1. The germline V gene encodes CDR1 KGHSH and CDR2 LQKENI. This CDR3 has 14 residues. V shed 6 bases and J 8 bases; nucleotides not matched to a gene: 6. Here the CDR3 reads CASSRDRGVEPQHF. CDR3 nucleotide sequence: TGTGCCAGCTCCCGGGACAGGGGGGTAGAGCCCCAGCATTTT.

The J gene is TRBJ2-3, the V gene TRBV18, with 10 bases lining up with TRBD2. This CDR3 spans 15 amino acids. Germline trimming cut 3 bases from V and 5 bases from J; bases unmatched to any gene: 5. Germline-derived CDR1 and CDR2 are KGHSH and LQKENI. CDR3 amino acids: CASSPDRLAGDTQYF. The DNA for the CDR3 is TGTGCCAGCTCACCCGACCGACTAGCGGGAGATACGCAGTATTTT.

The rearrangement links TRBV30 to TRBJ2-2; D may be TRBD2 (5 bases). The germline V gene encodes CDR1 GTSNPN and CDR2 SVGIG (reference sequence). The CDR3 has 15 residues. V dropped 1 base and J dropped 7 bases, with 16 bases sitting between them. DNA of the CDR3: TGTGCCTGGAGTGAGGTCGGGGATCGTGGCGGGGAGCTGTTTTTT. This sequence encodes CAWSEVGDRGGELFF.

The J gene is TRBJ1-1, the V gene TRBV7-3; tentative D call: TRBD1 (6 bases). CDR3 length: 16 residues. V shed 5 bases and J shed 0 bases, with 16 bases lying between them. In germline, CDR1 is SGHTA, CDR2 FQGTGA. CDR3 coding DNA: TGTGCCAGCAGCCCGGGAGGGGGTTCTATGAACACTGAAGCTTTCTTT. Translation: CASSPGGGSMNTEAFF.

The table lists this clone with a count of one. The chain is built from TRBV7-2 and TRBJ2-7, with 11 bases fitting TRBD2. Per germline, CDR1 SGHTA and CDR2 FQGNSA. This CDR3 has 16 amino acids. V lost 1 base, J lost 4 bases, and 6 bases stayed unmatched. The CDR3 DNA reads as TGTGCCAGCAGCTTAGTGGCGGCTAGCGGGAGGTACGAGCAGTACTTC. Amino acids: CASSLVAASGRYEQYF.

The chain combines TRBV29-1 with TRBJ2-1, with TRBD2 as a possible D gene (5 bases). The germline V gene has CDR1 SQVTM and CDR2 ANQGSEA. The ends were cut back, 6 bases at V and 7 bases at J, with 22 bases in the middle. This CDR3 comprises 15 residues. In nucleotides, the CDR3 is TGCAGCGTGGACTTTTGGACTGTCCTTCGGAATGAGCAGTTCTTC. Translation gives CSVDFWTVLRNEQFF.

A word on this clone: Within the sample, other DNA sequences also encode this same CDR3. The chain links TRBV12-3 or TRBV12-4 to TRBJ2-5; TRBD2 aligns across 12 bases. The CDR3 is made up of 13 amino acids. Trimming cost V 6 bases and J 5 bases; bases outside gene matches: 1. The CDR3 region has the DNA TGTGCCAGCAGCCTAGCGGGAGGGGAGACCCAGTACTTC. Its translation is CASSLAGGETQYF.

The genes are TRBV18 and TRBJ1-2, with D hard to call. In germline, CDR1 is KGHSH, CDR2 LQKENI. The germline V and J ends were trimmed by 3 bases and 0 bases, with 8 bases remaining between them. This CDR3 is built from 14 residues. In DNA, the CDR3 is TGTGCCAGCTCACCGGGAGCAGCTAACTATGGCTACACCTTC. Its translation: CASSPGAANYGYTF.

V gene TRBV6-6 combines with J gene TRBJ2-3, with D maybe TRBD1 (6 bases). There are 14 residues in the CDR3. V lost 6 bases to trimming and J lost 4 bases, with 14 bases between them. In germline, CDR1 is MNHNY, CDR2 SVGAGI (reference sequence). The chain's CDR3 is CASSHQGYPDTQYF. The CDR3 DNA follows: TGTGCCAGCAGCCACCAGGGGTACCCAGATACGCAGTATTTT.

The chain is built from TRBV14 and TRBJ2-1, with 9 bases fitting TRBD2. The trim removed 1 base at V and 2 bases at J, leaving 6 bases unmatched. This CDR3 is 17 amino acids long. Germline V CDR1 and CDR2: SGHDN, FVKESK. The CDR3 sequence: CASSQGLGGGAYNEQFF. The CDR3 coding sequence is TGTGCCAGCAGCCAAGGGCTGGGCGGGGGGGCCTACAATGAGCAGTTCTTC.

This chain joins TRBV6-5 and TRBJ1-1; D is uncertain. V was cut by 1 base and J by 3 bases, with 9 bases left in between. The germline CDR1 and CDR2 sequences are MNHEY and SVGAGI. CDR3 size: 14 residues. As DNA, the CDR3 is TGTGCCAGCAGTTACTTGGGCCCTCACACTGAAGCTTTCTTT. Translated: CASSYLGPHTEAFF.

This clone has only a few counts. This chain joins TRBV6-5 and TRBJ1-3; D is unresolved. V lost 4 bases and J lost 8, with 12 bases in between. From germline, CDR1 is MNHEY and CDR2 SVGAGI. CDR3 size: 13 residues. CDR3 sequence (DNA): TGTGCCAGCAGTTTGACTAAGGGTTACACCATATATTTT. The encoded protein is CASSLTKGYTIYF.

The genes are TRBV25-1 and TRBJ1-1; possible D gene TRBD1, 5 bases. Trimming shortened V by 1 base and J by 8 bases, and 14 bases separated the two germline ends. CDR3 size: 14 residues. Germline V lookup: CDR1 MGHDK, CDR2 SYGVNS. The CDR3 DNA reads TGTGCCAGCAGTGAATGGGGGGGAGGTGAAGAAGCTTTCTTT. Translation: CASSEWGGGEEAFF.

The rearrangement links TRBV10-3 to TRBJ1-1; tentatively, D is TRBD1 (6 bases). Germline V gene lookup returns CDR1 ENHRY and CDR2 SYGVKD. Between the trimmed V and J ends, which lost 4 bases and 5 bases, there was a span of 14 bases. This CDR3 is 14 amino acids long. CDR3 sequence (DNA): TGTGCCATCAGTGGGGGGGGGCTGTGGACTGAAGCTTTCTTT. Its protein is CAISGGGLWTEAFF.